Listed here is a single T cell receptor (beta chain). Using immunoSEQ multiplex PCR, the repertoire was profiled, and TCRdb retains in-frame clones only, with some absent. The sample gives around 700,000 clones, approximately 75% of which show up once; approximately 1.8% is in the top ten. These data are taken from a study of shared clonotypes between healthy human individuals. The germline V gene encodes CDR1 SGHRS and CDR2 YFSETQ. This CDR3 comprises 15 residues. V lost 5 bases and J 2 bases, leaving 16 bases between the germline ends. J is TRBJ1-1 and V is TRBV5-1; D perhaps matches TRBD1 (6 bases). The TCR comes from a woman aged 30 to 39 in good health. Sequencing was done on a sample of memory CD4+ T cells sorted from blood. Stated subset: CD45RA-negative fraction. The DNA of the CDR3 is TGCGCCAGCAGTGGTAGGGGGGTTAGCAACACTGAAGCTTTCTTT. This sequence encodes CASSGRGVSNTEAFF.